Below, 16 T cell receptor beta chains from the same sample are listed, as sequenced in a study of cytomegalovirus exposure and HLA in healthy donors. TCRdb keeps only in-frame clones here, not all; method: immunoSEQ multiplex PCR. The sample lists about 150,000 clones, around 88% occurring once. What was sequenced was PBMCs. Receptors originate from a man between 18 and 29 years old in good health and CMV-seropositive.

This sequence joins TRBV27 and TRBJ2-7; 9 bases are a match to TRBD1. Germline V gene data show CDR1 as MNHEY and CDR2 as SMNVEV (reference sequence). Losses at the gene ends were 0 bases for V and 4 bases for J; bases not matched to a gene: 4. The CDR3 contains 15 residues. As DNA, the CDR3 is TGTGCCAGCAGTTTATCACCGGGACAGGGATACGAGCAGTACTTC. Protein product: CASSLSPGQGYEQYF.

In its sample, this clone was seen a few times. The V call is TRBV19, the J call TRBJ1-2; maybe TRBD1 (5 bases). Germline values: CDR1 LNHDA, CDR2 SQIVND (reference sequence). Trimming removed 4 bases from V and 4 bases from J, with 13 bases in between. This CDR3 comprises 14 residues. The CDR3 sequence: CASSTGSWGYGYTF. The CDR3 DNA reads TGTGCCAGTAGTACAGGGTCTTGGGGCTATGGCTACACCTTC.

The count of this clone is one. V is TRBV7-3 and J is TRBJ2-2; possibly TRBD2 for D (6 bases). The CDR3 consists of 15 residues. Germline assignment: CDR1 SGHTA and CDR2 FQGTGA. V lost 4 bases, J lost 7 bases, and 16 bases lay in between. DNA for the CDR3: TGTGCCAGCAGCTCCTCCGGAGGGCCTGGCGGGGAGCTGTTTTTT. Translation gives CASSSSGGPGGELFF. Supplemented by reference TRBV7-3 and TRBJ2-2, the full variable domain reads GAGVSQTPSNKVTEKGKYVELRCDPISGHTALYWYRQSLGQGPEFLIYFQGTGAADDSGLPNDRFFAVRPEGSVSTLKIQRTERGDSAVYLCASSSSGGPGGELFFGEGSRLTVL.

The rearrangement joins TRBV6-5 to TRBJ2-7; tentative D call: TRBD2 (6 bases). The germline V gene encodes CDR1 MNHEY and CDR2 SVGAGI. The V gene lost 8 bases and the J gene lost 2 bases, with 16 bases spanning the gap. CDR3 length equals 14 residues. CDR3 sequence: CASGTRRETYEQYF. CDR3 DNA sequence: TGTGCCAGCGGGACGAGGAGGGAAACCTACGAGCAGTACTTC.

V usage is TRBV5-1 and J usage is TRBJ2-7, with D maybe TRBD2 (7 bases). V was clipped by 4 bases and J by 9 bases, with 14 bases between them. The CDR3 length is 12 residues. Germline CDR1 SGHRS, CDR2 YFSETQ. In nucleotides, the CDR3 is TGCGCCAGCAGCCGCGGGGGCTGGGTGCAGTACTTC. It specifies CASSRGGWVQYF.

This clone was counted once. The V call is TRBV5-1, the J call TRBJ2-7; 7 nucleotides line up with TRBD2. The germline V gene encodes CDR1 SGHRS and CDR2 YFSETQ. The V segment lost 1 base and the J segment 4 bases; nucleotides outside the gene matches: 5. The CDR3 is 14 amino acids. The CDR3 is CASSLRTREYEQYF. The CDR3 DNA follows: TGCGCCAGCAGCTTGAGGACTAGAGAATACGAGCAGTACTTC.

J is TRBJ2-7 and V is TRBV7-2; the D gene is possibly TRBD1 (5 bases). The CDR3 spans 14 residues. V shed 4 bases and J shed 3 bases, with 13 bases lying between them. From germline, CDR1 is SGHTA and CDR2 FQGNSA. CDR3 in amino acids: CASSSQGVVYEQYF. As DNA, the CDR3 is TGTGCCAGCAGCTCCCAAGGGGTGGTCTACGAGCAGTACTTC.

This chain joins TRBV6-5 and TRBJ1-2; tentatively, D is TRBD1 (6 bases). Trimming left V 8 bases short and J 0 bases short, with 10 bases between. Germline V lookup: CDR1 MNHEY, CDR2 SVGAGI. The CDR3 runs 13 residues. This CDR3 reads CASGTPANYGYTF. In DNA form, the CDR3 reads TGTGCCAGCGGGACACCAGCTAACTATGGCTACACCTTC.

This chain connects TRBV5-1 to TRBJ2-3, with no clear D. Deletions cut 4 bases from V and 6 bases from J, with 15 bases between. This CDR3 has 14 residues. Germline V CDR1 and CDR2: SGHRS, YFSETQ. The CDR3 loop is CASSDRSPRDTQYF. For the CDR3, the DNA is TGCGCCAGCAGCGATCGATCGCCGAGGGATACGCAGTATTTT.

The chain joins TRBV28 to TRBJ2-2; 11 bases align to TRBD1. V dropped 3 bases and J dropped 2; count of bases not matched to a gene: 8. CDR3 length equals 18 residues. Germline V gene sequence: CDR1 MDHEN, CDR2 SYDVKM. The CDR3 DNA follows: TGTGCCAGCAGTTTGTTGGTCGGGACAGGGGGTAACACCGGGGAGCTGTTTTTT. Translation: CASSLLVGTGGNTGELFF. Together with reference TRBV28 and TRBJ2-2, the CDR3 gives the full variable domain: DVKVTQSSRYLVKRTGEKVFLECVQDMDHENMFWYRQDPGLGLRLIYFSYDVKMKEKGDIPEGYSVSREKKERFSLILESASTNQTSMYLCASSLLVGTGGNTGELFFGEGSRLTVL.

The rearrangement links TRBV16 to TRBJ1-1, with 8 positions matching TRBD1. The trim removed 3 bases at V and 5 bases at J, leaving 5 bases unmatched. The CDR3 runs to 14 residues. The V gene's germline CDR1 is KGHSY and CDR2 FQNENV. CDR3 amino acids: CASSHRTGRTEAFF. The CDR3 bases are TGTGCCAGCAGCCATAGGACAGGGAGAACTGAAGCTTTCTTT.

J is TRBJ1-3 and V is TRBV7-8; D is perhaps TRBD1 (5 bases). CDR1 SGHVS and CDR2 FQNEAQ come from the germline V gene. Trimming cost V 2 bases and J 3 bases, with 11 bases left between them. The CDR3 loop spans 15 amino acids. The DNA for the CDR3 is TGTGCCAGCAGCTTATACGGCAGGGATGGAAACACCATATATTTT. It specifies CASSLYGRDGNTIYF.

The chain joins TRBV5-6 to TRBJ2-3, with TRBD1 identical over 12 bases. CDR3 length: 17 residues. Germline values: CDR1 SGHDT, CDR2 YYEEEE. V trimming: 3 bases; J trimming: 1 base; junction bases outside the gene matches: 6. CDR3 in amino acids: CASSSYWDRGRTDTQYF. The DNA for the CDR3 is TGTGCCAGCAGCTCCTATTGGGACAGGGGGCGCACAGATACGCAGTATTTT.

This chain uses TRBV2 with TRBJ2-1; 12 nucleotides match TRBD2. With 7 bases clipped from V and 7 bases from J, the junction kept 5 bases outside the gene matches. Per germline, CDR1 SNHLY and CDR2 FYNNEI. This CDR3 contains 14 residues. The DNA of the CDR3 is TGTGCCAGCACTCTAGCGGGGGGGCGGAATGAGCAGTTCTTC. Protein product: CASTLAGGRNEQFF. Drawing the rest from reference TRBV2 and TRBJ2-1, the complete variable domain is EPEVTQTPSHQVTQMGQEVILRCVPISNHLYFYWYRQILGQKVEFLVSFYNNEISEKSEIFDDQFSVERPDGSNFTLKIRSTKLEDSAMYFCASTLAGGRNEQFFGPGTRLTVL.

This clone was detected once. V is TRBV19 and J is TRBJ2-7, with 11 bases fitting TRBD1. The CDR3 has 15 amino acids. Germline CDR1 reads LNHDA; CDR2 reads SQIVND (reference sequence). The J segment lost 3 bases and the V segment lost 2 bases, leaving 3 bases of the junction unmatched. The CDR3: CASSISGTGGYEQYF. In DNA, the CDR3 is TGTGCCAGTAGTATAAGCGGGACAGGGGGCTACGAGCAGTACTTC. Full variable domain (missing parts from reference TRBV19 and TRBJ2-7): DGGITQSPKYLFRKEGQNVTLSCEQNLNHDAMYWYRQDPGQGLRLIYYSQIVNDFQKGDIAEGYSVSREKKESFPLTVTSAQKNPTAFYLCASSISGTGGYEQYFGPGTRLTVT.

The chain uses TRBV27 and TRBJ2-3, with TRBD2 identical over 8 bases. J gave up 3 bases and V 9 bases, and 11 bases lay outside the gene matches. The CDR3 length is 15 residues. In germline, CDR1 is MNHEY, CDR2 SMNVEV (reference sequence). The CDR3 loop is CASGEWAGGTDTQYF. CDR3 DNA sequence: TGTGCCAGTGGGGAGTGGGCGGGAGGAACAGATACGCAGTATTTT.